This T cell receptor beta chain came from a study of shared clonotypes between healthy human individuals. Note on this clone: No antigen is known for it.

Each sorted subset replicate got 200 ng genomic DNA, 30,000 or so genomes. Here immunoSEQ multiplex PCR was the method, and the copy in TCRdb shows in-frame clones only, minus some. The sample yields more than 2,000,000 clones, approximately 95% seen once. The study drew its donors from healthy HIV-negative adults without recent acute infections or vaccinations. Overall study findings and caveats: Since donors were few, the genetic and exposure-history diversity represented was limited.

Looked up from germline, CDR1 is KGHSH and CDR2 is LQKENI. Trimming left V 6 bases short and J 5 bases short, with 14 bases between. The CDR3 loop spans 14 amino acids. The sequenced sample was naive CD4+ T cells from PBMCs. Subset described: CD45RA+ positively selected. The chain couples TRBV18 to TRBJ1-5, with D tentatively TRBD1 (6 bases). This TCR derives from a man between 18 and 29 years old in good health. Some clones in this sample may be carry-over from other donors' samples. The CDR3 sequence is CASSTGGADQPQHF. The DNA of the CDR3 is TGTGCCAGCTCCACCGGGGGGGCAGATCAGCCCCAGCATTTT.